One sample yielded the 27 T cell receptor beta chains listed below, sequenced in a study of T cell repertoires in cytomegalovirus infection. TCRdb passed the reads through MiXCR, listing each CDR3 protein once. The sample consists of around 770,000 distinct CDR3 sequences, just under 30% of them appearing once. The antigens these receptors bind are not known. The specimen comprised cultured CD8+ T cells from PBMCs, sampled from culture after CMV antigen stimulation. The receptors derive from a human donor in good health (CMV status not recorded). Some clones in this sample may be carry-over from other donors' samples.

The CDR3 region is CASSYSGPTRKNIQYF. CDR3 nucleotides: TGTGCCAGCAGTTACTCCGGACCGACACGGAAAAACATTCAGTACTTC. The chain links TRBV6-2 or TRBV6-3 to TRBJ2-4; D is unresolved. Per the germline V gene, CDR1 is MNHEY and CDR2 is SVGEGT. With 0 bases removed from V and 4 bases from J, the gap between germline ends came to 13 bases. The CDR3 is 16 residues long.

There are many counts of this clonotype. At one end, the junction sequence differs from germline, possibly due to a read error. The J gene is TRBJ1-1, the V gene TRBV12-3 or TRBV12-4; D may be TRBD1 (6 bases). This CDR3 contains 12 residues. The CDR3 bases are TGTGCCAGCAGCTTAGGGGGTCCTGAAGCTTTCTTT. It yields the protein CASSLGGPEAFF.

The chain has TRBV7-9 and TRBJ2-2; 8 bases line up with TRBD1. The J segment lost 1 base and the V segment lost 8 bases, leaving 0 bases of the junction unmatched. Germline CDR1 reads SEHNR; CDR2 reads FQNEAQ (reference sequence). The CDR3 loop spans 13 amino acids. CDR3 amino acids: CASDRGNTGELFF. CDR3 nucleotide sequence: TGTGCCAGCGACAGGGGGAACACCGGGGAGCTGTTTTTT.

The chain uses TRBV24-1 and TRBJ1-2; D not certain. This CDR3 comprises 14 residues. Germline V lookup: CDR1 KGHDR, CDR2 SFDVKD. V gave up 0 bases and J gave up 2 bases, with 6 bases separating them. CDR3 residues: CATSDLVTNYGYTF. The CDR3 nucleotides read TGTGCCACCAGTGATTTGGTCACCAACTATGGCTACACCTTC.

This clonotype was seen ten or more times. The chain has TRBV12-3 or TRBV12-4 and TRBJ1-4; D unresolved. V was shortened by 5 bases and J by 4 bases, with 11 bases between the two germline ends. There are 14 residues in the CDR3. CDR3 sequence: CASSPPLFNEKLFF. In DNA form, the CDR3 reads TGTGCCAGCAGTCCCCCCTTATTTAATGAAAAACTGTTTTTT.

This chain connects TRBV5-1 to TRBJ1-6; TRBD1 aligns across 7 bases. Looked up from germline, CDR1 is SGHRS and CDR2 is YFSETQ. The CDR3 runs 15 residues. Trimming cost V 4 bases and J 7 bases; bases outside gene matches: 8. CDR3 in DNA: TGCGCCAGCAGCCGACTGGGACAGCCAAATTCACCCCTCCACTTT. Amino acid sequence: CASSRLGQPNSPLHF.

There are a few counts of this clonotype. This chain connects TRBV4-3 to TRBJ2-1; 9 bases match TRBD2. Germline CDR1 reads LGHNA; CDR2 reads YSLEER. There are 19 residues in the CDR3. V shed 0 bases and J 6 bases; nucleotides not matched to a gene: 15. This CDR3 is CASSQDLLGFSGGPNEQFF. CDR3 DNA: TGCGCCAGCAGCCAAGATCTGCTAGGGTTTAGCGGGGGCCCCAATGAGCAGTTCTTC.

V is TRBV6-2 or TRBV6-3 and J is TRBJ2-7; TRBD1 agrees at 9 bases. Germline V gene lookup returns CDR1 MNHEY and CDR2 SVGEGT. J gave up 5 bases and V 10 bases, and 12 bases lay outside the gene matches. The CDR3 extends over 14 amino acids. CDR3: CATISRDRADEQYF. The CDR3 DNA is TGTGCCACCATCTCCCGGGACAGGGCCGACGAGCAGTACTTC.

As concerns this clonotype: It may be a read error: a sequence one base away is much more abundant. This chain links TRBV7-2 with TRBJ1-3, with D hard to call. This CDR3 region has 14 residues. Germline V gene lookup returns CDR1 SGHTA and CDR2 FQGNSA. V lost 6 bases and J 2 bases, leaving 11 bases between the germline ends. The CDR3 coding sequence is TGTGCCAGCAGGGGAGTCCCCACTGGAAACACCATATATTTT. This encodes CASRGVPTGNTIYF.

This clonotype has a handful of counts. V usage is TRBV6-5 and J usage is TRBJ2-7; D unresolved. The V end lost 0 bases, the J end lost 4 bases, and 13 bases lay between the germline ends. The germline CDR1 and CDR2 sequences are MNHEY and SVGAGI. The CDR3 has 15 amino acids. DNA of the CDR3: TGTGCCAGCAGTTACTCCCCGAACTCAGCGTACGAGCAGTACTTC. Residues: CASSYSPNSAYEQYF.

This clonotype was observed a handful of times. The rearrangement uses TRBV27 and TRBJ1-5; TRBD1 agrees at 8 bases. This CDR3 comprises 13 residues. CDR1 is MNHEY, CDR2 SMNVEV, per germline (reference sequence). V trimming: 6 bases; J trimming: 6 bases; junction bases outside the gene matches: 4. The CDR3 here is CASSQGATQPQHF. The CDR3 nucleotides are TGTGCCAGCAGCCAGGGGGCGACTCAGCCCCAGCATTTT.

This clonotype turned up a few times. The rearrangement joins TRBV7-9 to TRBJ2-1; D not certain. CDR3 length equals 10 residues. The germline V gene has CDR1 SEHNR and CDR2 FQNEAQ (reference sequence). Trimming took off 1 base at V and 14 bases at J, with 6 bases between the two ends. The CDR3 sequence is CASSLEREFF. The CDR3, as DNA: TGTGCCAGCAGCTTAGAAAGGGAGTTCTTC.

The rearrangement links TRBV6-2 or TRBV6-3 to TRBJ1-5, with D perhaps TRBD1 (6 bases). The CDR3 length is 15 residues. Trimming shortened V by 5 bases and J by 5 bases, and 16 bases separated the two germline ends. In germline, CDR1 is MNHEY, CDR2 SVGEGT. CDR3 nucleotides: TGTGCCAGCAGTAAACAGGGATCGATTTATCAGCCCCAGCATTTT. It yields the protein CASSKQGSIYQPQHF.

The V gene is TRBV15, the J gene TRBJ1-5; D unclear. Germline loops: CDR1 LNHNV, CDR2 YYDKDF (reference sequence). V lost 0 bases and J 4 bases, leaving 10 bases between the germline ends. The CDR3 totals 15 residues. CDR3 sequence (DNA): TGTGCCACCAGCAGAGATTTGGGGATAAATCAGCCCCAGCATTTT. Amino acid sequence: CATSRDLGINQPQHF.

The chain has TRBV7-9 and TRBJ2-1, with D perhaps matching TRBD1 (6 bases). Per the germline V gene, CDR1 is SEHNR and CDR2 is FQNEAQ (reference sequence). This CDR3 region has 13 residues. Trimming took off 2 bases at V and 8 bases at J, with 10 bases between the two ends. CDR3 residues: CASSLQQGYEQFF. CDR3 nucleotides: TGTGCCAGCAGCTTACAGCAGGGGTATGAGCAGTTCTTC. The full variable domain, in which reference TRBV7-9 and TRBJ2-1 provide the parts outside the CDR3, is DTGVSQNPRHKITKRGQNVTFRCDPISEHNRLYWYRQTLGQGPEFLTYFQNEAQLEKSRLLSDRFSAERPKGSFSTLEIQRTEQGDSAMYLCASSLQQGYEQFFGPGTRLTVL.

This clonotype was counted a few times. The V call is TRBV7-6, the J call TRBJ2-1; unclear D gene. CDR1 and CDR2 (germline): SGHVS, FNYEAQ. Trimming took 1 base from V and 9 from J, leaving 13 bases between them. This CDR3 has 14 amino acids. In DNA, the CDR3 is TGTGCCAGCAGCTTAGGTGTGGGCCCCCGTGAGCAGTTCTTC. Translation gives CASSLGVGPREQFF.

CDR3 region: CASTPGQDISYNEQFF. The CDR3 nucleotides read TGTGCCAGTACCCCGGGACAGGATATCTCCTACAATGAGCAGTTCTTC. This chain joins TRBV19 and TRBJ2-1; TRBD1 matches at 8 bases. The trim removed 7 bases at V and 0 bases at J, leaving 8 bases unmatched. The CDR3 has 16 amino acids. The V gene's germline CDR1 is LNHDA and CDR2 SQIVND (reference sequence).

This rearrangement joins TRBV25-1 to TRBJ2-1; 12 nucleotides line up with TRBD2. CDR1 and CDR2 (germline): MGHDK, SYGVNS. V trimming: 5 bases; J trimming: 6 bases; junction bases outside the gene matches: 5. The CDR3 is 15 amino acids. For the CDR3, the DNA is TGTGCCAGCAGTCCTAGCGGGGGGGTGGTCAATGAGCAGTTCTTC. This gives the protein CASSPSGGVVNEQFF.

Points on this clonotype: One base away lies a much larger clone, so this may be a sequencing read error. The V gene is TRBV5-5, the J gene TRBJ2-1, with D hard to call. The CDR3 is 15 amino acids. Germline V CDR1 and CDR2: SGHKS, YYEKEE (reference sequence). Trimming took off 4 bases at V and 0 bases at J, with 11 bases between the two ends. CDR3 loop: CASSHREHSYNEQFF. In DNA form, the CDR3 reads TGTGCCAGCAGCCACAGAGAGCACTCCTACAATGAGCAGTTCTTC.

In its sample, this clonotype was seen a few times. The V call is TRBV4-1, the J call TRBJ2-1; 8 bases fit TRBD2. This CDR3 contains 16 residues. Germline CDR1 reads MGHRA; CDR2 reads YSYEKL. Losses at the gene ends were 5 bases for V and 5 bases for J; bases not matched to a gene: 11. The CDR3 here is CASSNFPGGPDNEQFF. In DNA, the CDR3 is TGCGCCAGCAGCAACTTCCCGGGGGGGCCGGACAATGAGCAGTTCTTC.

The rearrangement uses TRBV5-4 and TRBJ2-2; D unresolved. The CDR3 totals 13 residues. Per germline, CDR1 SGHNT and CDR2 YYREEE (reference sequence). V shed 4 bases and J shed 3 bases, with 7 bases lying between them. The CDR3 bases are TGTGCCAGCAGCCCCATCGACACCGGGGAGCTGTTTTTT. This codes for CASSPIDTGELFF.

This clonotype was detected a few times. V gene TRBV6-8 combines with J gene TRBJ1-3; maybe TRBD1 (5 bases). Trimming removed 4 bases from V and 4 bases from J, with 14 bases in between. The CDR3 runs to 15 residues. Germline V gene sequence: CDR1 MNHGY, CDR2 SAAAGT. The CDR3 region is CASSFGTRGGNTIYF. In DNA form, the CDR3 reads TGTGCCAGCAGTTTCGGGACTCGGGGGGGAAACACCATATATTTT.

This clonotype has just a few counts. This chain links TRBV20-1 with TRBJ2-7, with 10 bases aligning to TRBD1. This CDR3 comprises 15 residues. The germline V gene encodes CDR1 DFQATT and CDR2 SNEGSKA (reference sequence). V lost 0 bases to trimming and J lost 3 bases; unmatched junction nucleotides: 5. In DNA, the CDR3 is TGCAGTGCTAGAGATTTGGGGACAGGGGTCTACGAGCAGTACTTC. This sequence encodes CSARDLGTGVYEQYF.

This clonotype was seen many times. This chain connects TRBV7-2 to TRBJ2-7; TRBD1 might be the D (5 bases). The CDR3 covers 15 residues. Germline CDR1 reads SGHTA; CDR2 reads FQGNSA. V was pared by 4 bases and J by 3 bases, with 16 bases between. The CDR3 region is CASSSSLGLNYEQYV. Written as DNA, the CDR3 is TGTGCCAGCAGCTCTTCCTTGGGGCTCAACTACGAGCAGTACGTC.

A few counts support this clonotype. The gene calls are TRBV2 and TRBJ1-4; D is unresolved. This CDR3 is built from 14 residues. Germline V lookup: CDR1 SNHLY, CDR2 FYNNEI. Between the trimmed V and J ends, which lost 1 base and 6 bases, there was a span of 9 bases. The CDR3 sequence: CASSEGVGYEKLFF. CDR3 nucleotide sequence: TGTGCCAGCAGTGAAGGGGTGGGGTATGAAAAACTGTTTTTT.

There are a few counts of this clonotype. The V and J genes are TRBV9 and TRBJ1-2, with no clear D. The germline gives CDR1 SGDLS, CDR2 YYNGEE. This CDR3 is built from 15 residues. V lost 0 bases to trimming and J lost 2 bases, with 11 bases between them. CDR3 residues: CASSVGGSENYGYTF. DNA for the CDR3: TGTGCCAGCAGCGTAGGAGGATCAGAGAACTATGGCTACACCTTC. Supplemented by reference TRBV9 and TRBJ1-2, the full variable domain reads DSGVTQTPKHLITATGQRVTLRCSPRSGDLSVYWYQQSLDQGLQFLIQYYNGEERAKGNILERFSAQQFPDLHSELNLSSLELGDSALYFCASSVGGSENYGYTFGSGTRLTVV.

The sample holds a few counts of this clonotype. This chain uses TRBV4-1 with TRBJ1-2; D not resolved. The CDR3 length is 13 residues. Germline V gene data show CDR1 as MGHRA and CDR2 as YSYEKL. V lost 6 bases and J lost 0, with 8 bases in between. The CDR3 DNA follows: TGCGCCAGCAGGCTCGGAGCTAACTATGGCTACACCTTC. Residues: CASRLGANYGYTF.